This T cell receptor beta chain stems from a study of technical replicates of blood from four donors. Method: immunoSEQ multiplex PCR; TCRdb's copy keeps in-frame clones and lacks some. Counted here are 87,000 or so clones, 90% to 95% occurring once; the ten biggest clones make up 0.27%. The CDR3 covers 15 residues. The germline V gene has CDR1 MNHEY and CDR2 SMNVEV (reference sequence). With 5 bases removed from V and 8 bases from J, the gap between germline ends came to 18 bases. The receptor's source is a human donor in good health. The chain links TRBV27 to TRBJ1-4, with D tentatively TRBD1 (6 bases). Specimen: T cells isolated from PBMCs. The CDR3 loop is CASSPHRTVGEKLFF. CDR3 DNA: TGTGCCAGCAGTCCCCACCGGACAGTAGGGGAAAAACTGTTTTTT.